The rows below give T cell receptor beta chains drawn from one sample of a study of cytomegalovirus exposure and HLA in healthy donors. Assay used: immunoSEQ multiplex PCR; TCRdb lists only in-frame clones, some missing. The data contain about 200,000 clones, approximately 80% of them singletons. The sequenced material came from PBMCs. These receptors were collected from a girl aged 2 to 9 in good health and CMV-seronegative. The CDR3 runs from the conserved cysteine through the conserved F or W.

V | CDR3
TRBV6-5 | CASSHRSPPGNTIYF
TRBV2 | CASSDERTTMDQYF
TRBV19 | CASSIVGASGLSYNEQFF
TRBV5-4 | CASSLQGSSYNSPLHF
TRBV6-4 | CASSDSGRKFGEQYF
TRBV7-9 | CSSSSRQGADEQFF
TRBV5-4 | CASSLESMRNSPLHF
TRBV4-2 | CASSQDRGGSYEQYF
TRBV9 | CASSPGPNTEAFF
TRBV9 | CASSVGWGGQETQYF
TRBV6-5 | CASSYSTIPTYEQYF
TRBV5-1 | CASSLTGQSYEQYF
TRBV6-5 | CAMLQGLAGNTIYF
TRBV5-4 | CASSLVRGDAEQFF
TRBV6-6 | CASSYRTSGGDNEQFF
TRBV5-1 | CASSPTGLSYNEQFF
TRBV15 | CATSRGDNTEAFF
TRBV7-9 | CASSFQGLQGDTQYF
TRBV6-6 | CASSPTSGRAFGEQYF
TRBV12-5 | CASGLFDEQFF
TRBV27 | CASSSLTNHEQYF
TRBV7-6 | CASSLAQSEKLFF
TRBV15 | CATSSQGNQPQHF
TRBV6-4 | CASSVRGGLGQETQYF
TRBV5-1 | CASSLEQGDTIYF
TRBV5-4 | CASSRAGFGNTIYF
TRBV19 | CASIGEDREQYF
TRBV28 | CASRITGNYGYTF
TRBV5-4 | CASSFEPSVPNSPLHF
TRBV2 | CASSGGQGARTDTQYF
TRBV29-1 | CSVARATTAYEQYF
TRBV27 | CASSLSDYYSTDTQYF
TRBV5-1 | CASKGATDTQYF
TRBV6-1 | CASSEGDTSYEQYF
TRBV19 | CASSIWGLSNQPQHF
TRBV6-6 | CASSHGTSGNNEQFF
TRBV15 | CATSRDRRDEQYF
TRBV6-5 | CASTLSGNTDTQYF
TRBV6-1 | CATTVIGTDTQYF
TRBV19 | CASSLAIQAGELFF